The source of this T cell receptor beta chain is a study of long-term antiretroviral therapy in people with HIV. No donor had fewer than one pre-ART PBMC sample or fewer than two post-ART PBMC samples. Assay version v3.0 of immunoSEQ was used, and it was run at survey level. Profiled with immunoSEQ multiplex PCR; TCRdb holds only in-frame clones, not every one. The sample carries 20,000 to 25,000 clones, roughly 80% recorded once. The CDR3 is 15 residues long. The germline V gene encodes CDR1 MDHEN and CDR2 SYDVKM. The trim removed 5 bases at V and 6 bases at J, leaving 11 bases unmatched. This rearrangement joins TRBV28 to TRBJ2-3; 7 nucleotides match TRBD2. This sequence originates from a woman aged 45 to 65 with HIV. Source: unsorted PBMCs, taken 1.9 years after starting antiretroviral therapy. CDR3 in amino acids: CASSPYGGGGDTQYF. CDR3 DNA sequence: TGTGCCAGCAGTCCATACGGCGGGGGTGGGGATACGCAGTATTTT.